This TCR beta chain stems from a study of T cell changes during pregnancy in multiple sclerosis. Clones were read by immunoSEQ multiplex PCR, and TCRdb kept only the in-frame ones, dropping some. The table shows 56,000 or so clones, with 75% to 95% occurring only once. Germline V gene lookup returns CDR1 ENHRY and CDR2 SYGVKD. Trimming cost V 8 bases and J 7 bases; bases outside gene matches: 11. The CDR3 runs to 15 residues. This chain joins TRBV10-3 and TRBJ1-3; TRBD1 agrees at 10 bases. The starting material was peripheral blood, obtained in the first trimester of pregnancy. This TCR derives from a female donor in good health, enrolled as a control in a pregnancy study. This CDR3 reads CAIRMTGGRDNTIYF. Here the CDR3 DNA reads TGTGCCATCCGAATGACAGGGGGCCGGGACAACACCATATATTTT.